This entry lists 20 T cell receptor beta chains sequenced from one sample in a study of lymphopenia after photon versus proton radiotherapy. This table comes from immunoSEQ multiplex PCR, and its TCRdb copy is limited to in-frame clones, with some not included. This sample carries about 58,000 clones, approximately 84% of them seen once, and the ten largest clones take 2.1%. The sequencing used peripheral blood, collected from a patient treated with proton-based radiotherapy. Receptors were obtained from a man aged 60 to 75 with pancreatic cancer.

This chain links TRBV19 with TRBJ2-2; 8 positions agree with TRBD1. The germline CDR1 and CDR2 sequences are LNHDA and SQIVND (reference sequence). Losses at the gene ends were 5 bases for V and 4 bases for J; bases not matched to a gene: 0. This CDR3 spans 13 amino acids. The DNA for the CDR3 is TGTGCCAGTAGTGGGACAGGCACCGGGGAGCTGTTTTTT. Translated: CASSGTGTGELFF.

The chain combines TRBV11-1 with TRBJ2-6; 8 nucleotides match TRBD1. Germline trimming cut 5 bases from V and 0 bases from J; bases unmatched to any gene: 12. Looked up from germline, CDR1 is SGHAT and CDR2 is FQDESV (reference sequence). The CDR3 contains 19 residues. CDR3 sequence reads: CASSLHRGSPSSGANVLTF. In nucleotides, the CDR3 is TGTGCCAGCAGCCTACACAGGGGGTCCCCCTCCTCTGGGGCCAACGTCCTGACTTTC.

This clone was detected a few times. This sequence joins TRBV6-1 and TRBJ2-7; no firm D call. Between the trimmed V and J ends, which lost 8 bases and 2 bases, there was a span of 16 bases. The CDR3 spans 14 residues. Germline V gene sequence: CDR1 MNHNS, CDR2 SASEGT. The CDR3 spells CASQETYSTYEQYF. Written as DNA, the CDR3 is TGTGCCAGCCAAGAGACATATTCTACCTACGAGCAGTACTTC.

The chain couples TRBV14 to TRBJ1-4; 9 bases map to TRBD1. Looked up from germline, CDR1 is SGHDN and CDR2 is FVKESK. The CDR3 is 15 amino acids. Trimming cost V 4 bases and J 5 bases; bases outside gene matches: 5. CDR3 protein: CASSPFGQGNEKLFF. For the CDR3, the DNA is TGTGCCAGCAGCCCCTTCGGACAGGGGAATGAAAAACTGTTTTTT.

The chain combines TRBV28 with TRBJ1-2; no definite D call. V lost 5 bases to trimming and J lost 4 bases, with 20 bases between them. Germline loops: CDR1 MDHEN, CDR2 SYDVKM. CDR3 length equals 16 residues. The chain's CDR3 is CASSPPGPVSVYGYTF. DNA for the CDR3: TGTGCCAGCAGTCCCCCAGGTCCCGTCAGTGTCTATGGCTACACCTTC.

This chain connects TRBV28 to TRBJ2-2, with TRBD2 matching over 8 bases. Germline lookup yields CDR1 MDHEN and CDR2 SYDVKM. V was clipped by 6 bases and J by 7 bases; unmatched bases: 22. The CDR3 loop spans 19 amino acids. DNA of the CDR3: TGTGCCAGCAGCTCTACAAGGCTGGCGGGAGGTAGGTCGCGCGGGGAGCTGTTTTTT. Translation: CASSSTRLAGGRSRGELFF.

The chain recombines TRBV28 with TRBJ1-3; a possible D gene is TRBD1 (6 bases). The germline V and J ends were trimmed by 2 bases and 2 bases, with 10 bases remaining between them. Germline CDR1 reads MDHEN; CDR2 reads SYDVKM. This CDR3 has 15 residues. CDR3 sequence: CASSLTQGTGNTIYF. As DNA, the CDR3 is TGTGCCAGCAGTTTAACTCAGGGGACTGGAAACACCATATATTTT.

The gene calls are TRBV6-5 and TRBJ2-4, with D unresolved. With 7 bases removed from V and 1 base from J, the gap between germline ends came to 8 bases. Germline V CDR1 and CDR2: MNHEY, SVGAGI. The CDR3 is made up of 13 amino acids. DNA of the CDR3: TGTGCCAGCATCGGTGGGGCCAAAAACATTCAGTACTTC. It encodes CASIGGAKNIQYF.

The V call is TRBV14, the J call TRBJ1-1, with TRBD1 as a possible D gene (5 bases). Trimming removed 4 bases at V and 10 bases at J, with 22 bases between. The CDR3 runs 15 residues. Germline V CDR1 and CDR2: SGHDN, FVKESK. The CDR3 loop is CASSPNEFFGDGAFF. The CDR3 coding sequence is TGTGCCAGCAGCCCCAATGAGTTCTTTGGGGACGGAGCTTTCTTT.

This rearrangement joins TRBV19 to TRBJ1-2; D not resolved. Per the germline V gene, CDR1 is LNHDA and CDR2 is SQIVND (reference sequence). CDR3 length equals 12 residues. Trimming cost V 0 bases and J 2 bases, with 1 base left between them. The CDR3 here is CASSIENYGYTF. The CDR3 DNA is TGTGCCAGTAGTATAGAAAACTATGGCTACACCTTC. The entire variable domain, with the rest obtained from reference TRBV19 and TRBJ1-2, is as follows: DGGITQSPKYLFRKEGQNVTLSCEQNLNHDAMYWYRQDPGQGLRLIYYSQIVNDFQKGDIAEGYSVSREKKESFPLTVTSAQKNPTAFYLCASSIENYGYTFGSGTRLTVV.

The chain joins TRBV30 to TRBJ1-4, with D possibly TRBD1 on 5 matching bases. Per the germline V gene, CDR1 is GTSNPN and CDR2 is SVGIG (reference sequence). The CDR3 spans 12 residues. V was shortened by 2 bases and J by 8 bases, with 9 bases between the two germline ends. The CDR3 nucleotides are TGTGCCTGGAGTAACTACAGGGAAAAACTGTTTTTT. Translated, it gives CAWSNYREKLFF.

The V gene is TRBV19, the J gene TRBJ2-7, with 12 nucleotides matching TRBD2. Trimming at V came to 6 bases and at J to 6 bases, leaving 15 bases not matched to a gene. This CDR3 has 17 amino acids. Germline lookup yields CDR1 LNHDA and CDR2 SQIVND (reference sequence). In nucleotides, the CDR3 is TGTGCCAGTAGCTACCTGATGACTAGCGGGAGTTTTCGCGAGCAGTACTTC. This codes for CASSYLMTSGSFREQYF.

The rearrangement links TRBV19 to TRBJ2-1; 7 bases are shared with TRBD1. Per germline, CDR1 LNHDA and CDR2 SQIVND (reference sequence). J gave up 8 bases and V 7 bases, and 8 bases lay outside the gene matches. The CDR3 length is 13 residues. The CDR3 region has the DNA TGTGCCAGTATGTCGACAGGGTGGGATGAGCAGTTCTTC. Translation: CASMSTGWDEQFF.

The V gene is TRBV5-1, the J gene TRBJ2-3; TRBD1 aligns across 8 bases. This CDR3 is built from 15 residues. Trimming took 3 bases from V and 4 from J; bases not matched to a gene: 7. Germline V CDR1 and CDR2: SGHRS, YFSETQ. In nucleotides, the CDR3 is TGCGCCAGCAGCTCACAGGGGGTTGGGGCAGATACGCAGTATTTT. Encoded protein: CASSSQGVGADTQYF.

The chain couples TRBV7-2 to TRBJ1-4; a possible D gene is TRBD1 (5 bases). The germline V gene encodes CDR1 SGHTA and CDR2 FQGNSA. This CDR3 is 15 amino acids long. Trimming pared 0 bases from V and 8 bases from J, leaving 13 bases between. CDR3 nucleotides: TGTGCCAGCAGCTTAGCGGCAGGGCTCCCAGAAAAACTGTTTTTT. It is translated as CASSLAAGLPEKLFF.

The CDR3 spells CASKSPSGANVLTF. The CDR3, as DNA: TGTGCCAGCAAAAGCCCCTCTGGGGCCAACGTCCTGACTTTC. This chain joins TRBV6-5 and TRBJ2-6; D unclear. This CDR3 is built from 14 residues. The germline gives CDR1 MNHEY, CDR2 SVGAGI. The germline V and J ends were trimmed by 7 bases and 0 bases, with 7 bases remaining between them.

This clone was seen once. The chain joins TRBV27 to TRBJ1-1; D unclear. CDR1 MNHEY and CDR2 SMNVEV come from the germline V gene (reference sequence). This CDR3 has 13 amino acids. V was clipped by 6 bases and J by 11 bases, with 19 bases between them. In DNA form, the CDR3 reads TGTGCCAGCAGGACCCAAAGTGGAGGGAGCGCTTTCTTT. It yields the protein CASRTQSGGSAFF.

This clone was detected only a few times. The rearrangement uses TRBV15 and TRBJ2-7; D ambiguous. The CDR3 sequence is 12 residues long. Trimming shortened V by 0 bases and J by 2 bases, and 2 bases separated the two germline ends. Germline V gene lookup returns CDR1 LNHNV and CDR2 YYDKDF (reference sequence). The CDR3 loop is CATSRDAYEQYF. The DNA of the CDR3 is TGTGCCACCAGCAGAGATGCCTACGAGCAGTACTTC.

The genes are TRBV7-6 and TRBJ1-4; the D gene is possibly TRBD1 (6 bases). Trimming took 5 bases from V and 8 from J, leaving 18 bases between them. Germline lookup yields CDR1 SGHVS and CDR2 FNYEAQ. The CDR3 is 15 amino acids. The CDR3 sequence is CASSKYRARTEKLFF. DNA of the CDR3: TGTGCCAGCAGCAAATACAGGGCGCGAACGGAAAAACTGTTTTTT.

J is TRBJ1-5 and V is TRBV7-2, with TRBD1 matching over 7 bases. The length of the CDR3 is 15 residues. Trimming took 2 bases from V and 5 from J; bases not matched to a gene: 6. Germline CDR1 and CDR2: SGHTA and FQGNSA. CDR3 in DNA: TGTGCCAGCAGCTTACAGACAGGGCCAGATCAGCCCCAGCATTTT. This encodes CASSLQTGPDQPQHF.